What follows are 26 T cell receptor beta chains derived from one specimen sequenced in a study of shared clonotypes between healthy human individuals. Naive CD8 populations comprised CD45RO-negative cells positively selected for CCR7, excluding terminally differentiated effector memory CD45RA+ cells. The assay was immunoSEQ multiplex PCR, and TCRdb's table has in-frame clones only and misses some. The sample carries some 2,000,000 clones, about 95% recorded once. The sequenced sample consisted of naive CD8+ T cells sorted from blood. These TCRs come from a man younger than 30 in good health.

This chain links TRBV4-1 with TRBJ1-2, with no clear D. The CDR3 is 14 amino acids. V dropped 0 bases and J dropped 7 bases, with 12 bases sitting between them. CDR1 is MGHRA, CDR2 YSYEKL, per germline. The CDR3 is CASSQEREGRGYTF. CDR3 sequence (DNA): TGCGCCAGCAGCCAAGAACGGGAGGGCCGTGGCTACACCTTC.

This rearrangement joins TRBV13 to TRBJ2-7; 9 nucleotides line up with TRBD1. Germline V gene data show CDR1 as PRHDT and CDR2 as FYEKMQ (reference sequence). V dropped 5 bases and J dropped 4; count of bases not matched to a gene: 9. The CDR3 runs 15 residues. The CDR3 region is CASSQGTGPFYEQYF. The DNA of the CDR3 is TGTGCCAGCAGCCAGGGGACAGGGCCCTTTTACGAGCAGTACTTC. The full variable domain, completed using reference TRBV13 and TRBJ2-7, is AAGVIQSPRHLIKEKRETATLKCYPIPRHDTVYWYQQGPGQDPQFLISFYEKMQSDKGSIPDRFSAQQFSDYHSELNMSSLELGDSALYFCASSQGTGPFYEQYFGPGTRLTVT.

This chain links TRBV13 with TRBJ1-1; TRBD1 matches 9 bases. Germline loops: CDR1 PRHDT, CDR2 FYEKMQ (reference sequence). Trimming cost V 5 bases and J 4 bases; bases outside gene matches: 5. This CDR3 spans 14 amino acids. CDR3 DNA: TGTGCCAGCAGCCAAACAGGGGGCGGCACTGAAGCTTTCTTT. This encodes CASSQTGGGTEAFF.

This sequence joins TRBV7-6 and TRBJ2-7; 11 nucleotides align to TRBD1. V was clipped by 5 bases and J by 5 bases; unmatched bases: 5. Per the germline V gene, CDR1 is SGHVS and CDR2 is FNYEAQ. This CDR3 comprises 14 residues. CDR3 sequence: CASSLGQGVDEQYF. DNA of the CDR3: TGTGCCAGCAGCCTGGGACAGGGGGTTGACGAGCAGTACTTC. Looking up the rest from reference TRBV7-6 and TRBJ2-7 gives the full variable domain: GAGVSQSPRYKVTKRGQDVALRCDPISGHVSLYWYRQALGQGPEFLTYFNYEAQQDKSGLPNDRFSAERPEGSISTLTIQRTEQRDSAMYRCASSLGQGVDEQYFGPGTRLTVT.

Here the CDR3 DNA reads TGCGCCAGCAGCTTGATACCAAGGGGCCAGGAGAACTATGGCTACACCTTC. Protein product: CASSLIPRGQENYGYTF. The rearrangement links TRBV5-1 to TRBJ1-2; possible D gene TRBD1, 5 bases. CDR1 is SGHRS, CDR2 YFSETQ, per germline. There are 17 residues in the CDR3. Deletions cut 1 base from V and 2 bases from J, with 18 bases between.

The chain couples TRBV30 to TRBJ1-5, with D possibly matching TRBD1 (6 bases). V was pared by 5 bases and J by 6 bases, with 20 bases between. Germline V gives CDR1 GTSNPN, CDR2 SVGIG (reference sequence). The CDR3 spans 15 residues. In DNA, the CDR3 is TGTGCCTGGGAAAAAGGGACGGACAGAGGTCAGCCCCAGCATTTT. Protein: CAWEKGTDRGQPQHF.

This clone is a singleton in its sample. This sequence joins TRBV19 and TRBJ1-1; D may be TRBD1 (5 bases). V was trimmed by 3 bases and J by 7 bases, leaving 9 bases between them. Germline V CDR1 and CDR2: LNHDA, SQIVND (reference sequence). The CDR3 runs 12 residues. CDR3 protein: CASSMSGIEAFF. In DNA, the CDR3 is TGTGCCAGTAGTATGTCAGGGATTGAAGCTTTCTTT. Filled out from reference TRBV19 and TRBJ1-1, the complete variable domain reads DGGITQSPKYLFRKEGQNVTLSCEQNLNHDAMYWYRQDPGQGLRLIYYSQIVNDFQKGDIAEGYSVSREKKESFPLTVTSAQKNPTAFYLCASSMSGIEAFFGQGTRLTVV.

The chain employs TRBV12-5 and TRBJ2-5, with D possibly being TRBD1 or TRBD2 (5 bases each). V was shortened by 9 bases and J by 5 bases, with 10 bases between the two germline ends. This CDR3 has 11 amino acids. In germline, CDR1 is LGHNT, CDR2 FRNRAP. The CDR3: CASGAPETQYF. The DNA of the CDR3 is TGTGCTAGCGGGGCTCCGGAGACCCAGTACTTC.

The chain has TRBV27 and TRBJ1-6; tentative D call: TRBD1 (6 bases). This CDR3 region has 14 residues. CDR1 is MNHEY and CDR2 is SMNVEV in the germline V gene (reference sequence). The V end lost 5 bases, the J end lost 7 bases, and 12 bases lay between the germline ends. The CDR3, as DNA: TGTGCCAGCAGTATCCGGGACAAGAATTCACCCCTCCACTTT. It specifies CASSIRDKNSPLHF.

The chain has TRBV19 and TRBJ2-3; D remains ambiguous. CDR3 length equals 14 residues. The V and J ends lost 3 bases and 2 bases respectively, with 9 bases between them. Germline V gene lookup returns CDR1 LNHDA and CDR2 SQIVND (reference sequence). CDR3: CASSINRYTDTQYF. DNA of the CDR3: TGTGCCAGTAGTATTAACAGATACACAGATACGCAGTATTTT.

The CDR3 bases are TGTGCCAGCAGCCCTGCCGGGACACTAGACCAAGAGACCCAGTACTTC. It translates to CASSPAGTLDQETQYF. V usage is TRBV7-9 and J usage is TRBJ2-5, with D possibly TRBD1 on 6 matching bases. Germline CDR1 and CDR2: SEHNR and FQNEAQ (reference sequence). Trimming removed 5 bases from V and 0 bases from J, with 16 bases in between. CDR3 size: 16 residues.

The chain uses TRBV5-1 and TRBJ1-1; unclear D gene. CDR3 size: 10 residues. Germline-derived CDR1 and CDR2 are SGHRS and YFSETQ. V was cut by 5 bases and J by 8 bases, with 7 bases left in between. The CDR3 DNA reads TGCGCCAGCAGGATTTTGGAAGCTTTCTTT. Translated, it gives CASRILEAFF.

The chain combines TRBV5-8 with TRBJ2-3, with D unresolved. CDR1 SGHTS and CDR2 YDEGEE come from the germline V gene. V lost 0 bases, J lost 0 bases, and 8 bases lay in between. This CDR3 is 15 amino acids long. The CDR3 region has the DNA TGTGCCAGCAGCTTGGAGGAGCCGAGCACAGATACGCAGTATTTT. It codes for CASSLEEPSTDTQYF.

CDR3 region: CASSLSATNEQYF. DNA of the CDR3: TGTGCCAGCAGTTTATCGGCGACTAACGAGCAGTACTTC. The V call is TRBV27, the J call TRBJ2-7; maybe TRBD2 (5 bases). CDR1 MNHEY and CDR2 SMNVEV come from the germline V gene (reference sequence). CDR3 size: 13 residues. The V end was cut by 0 bases, the J end by 5 bases, with 8 bases between.

This chain uses TRBV28 with TRBJ2-3; no definite D call. Germline-derived CDR1 and CDR2 are MDHEN and SYDVKM. The CDR3 has 15 amino acids. V lost 4 bases, J lost 0 bases, and 11 bases lay in between. The CDR3 loop reads CASSSPRQSTDTQYF. The CDR3 DNA reads as TGTGCCAGCAGTTCTCCTAGGCAAAGCACAGATACGCAGTATTTT.

The V call is TRBV10-3, the J call TRBJ2-7, with D tentatively TRBD2 (5 bases). Germline CDR1 reads ENHRY; CDR2 reads SYGVKD. V lost 2 bases to trimming and J lost 4 bases, with 15 bases between them. This CDR3 spans 15 amino acids. CDR3 nucleotides: TGTGCCATCAGTGAGCGAGGGATTGTTGAATACGAGCAGTACTTC. As protein: CAISERGIVEYEQYF.

Only one count was recorded for this clone. This sequence joins TRBV20-1 and TRBJ2-7; D is unclear. The CDR3 contains 11 residues. With 5 bases removed from V and 2 bases from J, the gap between germline ends came to 7 bases. Germline CDR1 and CDR2: DFQATT and SNEGSKA (reference sequence). DNA for the CDR3: TGCAGTGCTCCGGCAGCCTACGAGCAGTACTTC. Its protein is CSAPAAYEQYF.

The gene calls are TRBV6-5 and TRBJ1-2; a possible D gene is TRBD1 (6 bases). In germline, CDR1 is MNHEY, CDR2 SVGAGI. The V end lost 4 bases, the J end lost 4 bases, and 13 bases lay between the germline ends. This CDR3 spans 14 amino acids. The CDR3 coding sequence is TGTGCCAGCAGTTTCGCGGGGGCCACCTATGGCTACACCTTC. This translates into CASSFAGATYGYTF.

The chain uses TRBV28 and TRBJ1-1, with TRBD1 as a possible D gene (5 bases). CDR1 is MDHEN and CDR2 is SYDVKM in the germline V gene. The CDR3 is 16 amino acids. The ends were cut back, 3 bases at V and 5 bases at J, with 19 bases in the middle. The CDR3 spells CASSFTLWDVRTEAFF. CDR3 sequence (DNA): TGTGCCAGCAGTTTCACCCTCTGGGACGTTCGAACTGAAGCTTTCTTT.

The V call is TRBV11-2, the J call TRBJ2-3, with 9 bases aligning to TRBD2. Germline lookup yields CDR1 SGHAT and CDR2 FQNNGV. The CDR3 has 15 residues. V shed 3 bases and J 7 bases; nucleotides not matched to a gene: 8. This CDR3 is CASSFTPSGDYTQYF. In DNA form, the CDR3 reads TGTGCCAGCAGCTTCACGCCTAGCGGGGACTATACGCAGTATTTT. The complete variable domain, with remaining parts taken from reference TRBV11-2 and TRBJ2-3, reads EAGVAQSPRYKIIEKRQSVAFWCNPISGHATLYWYQQILGQGPKLLIQFQNNGVVDDSQLPKDRFSAERLKGVDSTLKIQPAKLEDSAVYLCASSFTPSGDYTQYFGPGTRLTVL.

The chain employs TRBV29-1 and TRBJ1-1; D possibly corresponds to TRBD1 (5 bases). Germline V gives CDR1 SQVTM, CDR2 ANQGSEA. This CDR3 comprises 12 residues. The V end was cut by 4 bases, the J end by 0 bases, with 6 bases between. The CDR3: CSVVQVNTEAFF. DNA of the CDR3: TGCAGCGTTGTACAGGTGAACACTGAAGCTTTCTTT. The complete variable domain, with remaining parts taken from reference TRBV29-1 and TRBJ1-1, reads SAVISQKPSRDICQRGTSLTIQCQVDSQVTMMFWYRQQPGQSLTLIATANQGSEATYESGFVIDKFPISRPNLTFSTLTVSNMSPEDSSIYLCSVVQVNTEAFFGQGTRLTVV.

This rearrangement joins TRBV13 to TRBJ2-7; D unclear. Germline V gene data show CDR1 as PRHDT and CDR2 as FYEKMQ (reference sequence). The V end lost 1 base, the J end lost 3 bases, and 13 bases lay between the germline ends. This CDR3 is built from 15 residues. The chain's CDR3 is CASSLATVTHYEQYF. In nucleotides, the CDR3 is TGTGCCAGCAGCTTAGCAACAGTAACCCACTACGAGCAGTACTTC.

The chain uses TRBV7-9 and TRBJ2-2; no clear D. Germline loops: CDR1 SEHNR, CDR2 FQNEAQ (reference sequence). This CDR3 is 13 amino acids long. V was shortened by 5 bases and J by 5 bases, with 9 bases between the two germline ends. CDR3 sequence (DNA): TGTGCCAGCAGCCAAAGGGTGACCGGGGAGCTGTTTTTT. It specifies CASSQRVTGELFF.

The V call is TRBV13, the J call TRBJ2-5, with 9 positions matching TRBD2. Germline V gene sequence: CDR1 PRHDT, CDR2 FYEKMQ (reference sequence). Trimming at V came to 3 bases and at J to 5 bases, leaving 10 bases not matched to a gene. The CDR3 contains 16 residues. The DNA of the CDR3 is TGTGCCAGCAGCTTCGAGGCTAGCGGGATCGGTGAGACCCAGTACTTC. Its translation is CASSFEASGIGETQYF.

This chain joins TRBV2 and TRBJ2-1; possibly TRBD1 or TRBD2 for D (6 bases each). Looked up from germline, CDR1 is SNHLY and CDR2 is FYNNEI. Trimming cost V 7 bases and J 8 bases, with 9 bases left between them. The CDR3 spans 11 residues. CDR3 residues: CASTGEDEQFF. The CDR3 region has the DNA TGTGCCAGCACAGGGGAGGATGAGCAGTTCTTC.

The genes are TRBV6-5 and TRBJ2-1; TRBD2 matches at 16 bases. The germline CDR1 and CDR2 sequences are MNHEY and SVGAGI. CDR3 length equals 15 residues. V lost 6 bases and J lost 4; bases outside the gene matches: 0. This chain's CDR3 is CASRGLAGGYNEQFF. CDR3 nucleotides: TGTGCCAGCAGGGGACTAGCGGGAGGGTACAATGAGCAGTTCTTC.